This T cell receptor (beta chain) was observed in a study of molecular identifiers for immune sequencing clone quantification. This clonotype was seen ten or more times. Its antigen is not known. TCRdb recomputed calls from the PCR reads with MiXCR, one row per CDR3 protein. This table has 40,000 to 50,000 distinct CDR3 sequences, roughly a fifth appearing once. Study conclusions and caveats: Spiked-in Jurkat TCR RNA corresponding to one cell was reported as detectable against 750,000 to 1,000,000 naive cells.

This CDR3 has 15 residues. CDR1 and CDR2 (germline): LNHDA, SQIVND (reference sequence). V trimming: 5 bases; J trimming: 4 bases; junction bases outside the gene matches: 7. The sample was naive CD8+ T cells from blood, with Jurkat cell RNA spiked in. Noted subset: FACS-sorted CD8+CD4-CCR7+CD45RA+ naive T cells. The chain is built from TRBV19 and TRBJ1-3; TRBD1 matches 8 bases. The TCR was taken from a human donor in good health. Some libraries in this study had Jurkat cell RNA spiked in. The CDR3 sequence: CASSVSRGPGNTIYF. In DNA, the CDR3 is TGTGCCAGTAGTGTCTCCAGGGGGCCCGGAAACACCATATATTTT.